This T cell receptor (beta chain) was documented in a study of cytomegalovirus exposure and HLA in healthy donors. This clone was picked up a small number of times. The antigen remains undetermined. Study-level points and caveats: TCR beta V- and J-gene trimming was later associated with a missense DCLRE1C variant. For most TCR beta V segments, an earlier analysis put the productive rate at about 90% or about 30% of the time.

The PCR was carried out with 60 Vbeta primers and 13 Jbeta primers. Sequenced by immunoSEQ multiplex PCR; TCRdb stores in-frame clones only, minus some. The table records 220,000 or so clones, about 78% of them present only once. CDR3 size: 12 residues. Trimming shortened V by 1 base and J by 10 bases, and 11 bases separated the two germline ends. Germline CDR1 and CDR2: SGHDT and YYEEEE. The chain combines TRBV5-6 with TRBJ1-1; a possible D gene is TRBD1 (5 bases). The TCR comes from a male donor in good health and CMV-seronegative. Material for sequencing was PBMCs. The DNA for the CDR3 is TGTGCCAGCAGCTTGTGGGGGGAAGGAGCTTTCTTT. Protein product: CASSLWGEGAFF.